The next 22 T cell receptor beta chains were all read from a single sample in a study of T cells in Graves' hyperthyroidism and ophthalmopathy (dated 2019 in TCRdb). Receptor libraries were prepared by multiplex PCR. The run used an Illumina HiSeq 2000. The TCR beta CDR3 regions were amplified from RNA transcripts. A first-round RT-PCR of the TCR CDR3 used the HTBI primer set with the Qiagen OneStep RT-PCR kit. TCRdb passed the public sequencing reads through fastp at Q25 and MiXCR, retaining productive beta sequences. Rows matching on CDR3 protein sequence are summarized as one entry with the most common DNA and genes. Recorded for this sample are roughly 510,000 distinct CDR3 sequences; around 43% of them occurred a single time. The top ten constitute 44% of the sample. Source material: peripheral blood or thyroid tissue (not recorded which). These receptors were obtained from an adult woman with Graves' disease, either hyperthyroidism or ophthalmopathy (not recorded which).

This clonotype was seen at least ten times. V and J are TRBV6-6 and TRBJ1-5, with a tentative D call TRBD1 (6 bases). Germline CDR1 and CDR2: MNHNY and SVGAGI (reference sequence). V lost 9 bases to trimming and J lost 2 bases, with 8 bases between them. This CDR3 is built from 12 residues. The CDR3 reads CASKGGNQPQHF. The CDR3 DNA is TGTGCCAGTAAGGGGGGCAATCAGCCCCAGCATTTT.

The rearrangement joins TRBV29-1 to TRBJ1-3, with D possibly being TRBD1 (6 bases). The CDR3 covers 14 residues. Trimming shortened V by 3 bases and J by 0 bases, and 9 bases separated the two germline ends. Germline CDR1 and CDR2: SQVTM and ANQGSEA. Written as DNA, the CDR3 is TGCAGCGTTGACCCGGACAGCTCTGGAAACACCATATATTTT. Translating gives CSVDPDSSGNTIYF.

The chain is built from TRBV9 and TRBJ2-1; TRBD2 aligns across 9 bases. With V trimmed by 2 bases and J by 10 bases, 10 bases remained unmatched. CDR3 length: 15 amino acids. Germline V CDR1 and CDR2: SGDLS, YYNGEE. CDR3 loop: CASSVLGTSIREQFF. In nucleotides, the CDR3 is TGTGCCAGCAGCGTGCTTGGGACTAGCATACGGGAGCAGTTCTTC.

The chain is built from TRBV10-3 and TRBJ1-1; TRBD1 matches 7 bases. The CDR3 is made up of 12 amino acids. The junction had 2 bases not matched to a gene; V was cut back by 3 bases and J by 7 bases. Germline V gene lookup returns CDR1 ENHRY and CDR2 SYGVKD. The CDR3 region is CAISDRGSEAFF. DNA for the CDR3: TGTGCCATCAGTGACAGGGGGAGTGAAGCTTTCTTT.

The rearrangement uses TRBV29-1 and TRBJ2-6; tentative D call: TRBD1 (5 bases). Germline V gives CDR1 SQVTM, CDR2 ANQGSEA. The CDR3 loop spans 16 amino acids. V lost 0 bases to trimming and J lost 3 bases, with 12 bases between them. DNA of the CDR3: TGCAGCGTTGAAGAAGGTCAGGGTTTTGGGGCCAACGTCCTGACTTTC. Protein product: CSVEEGQGFGANVLTF.

The chain combines TRBV7-8 with TRBJ2-7; TRBD1 matches 10 bases. CDR3 length equals 16 residues. V shed 3 bases, J shed 3 bases, and the junction held 8 bases outside the gene matches. CDR1 and CDR2 from the germline V gene are SGHVS and FQNEAQ. CDR3 sequence reads: CASSFPQGQGIYEQYF. CDR3 nucleotide sequence: TGTGCCAGCAGCTTCCCTCAGGGACAGGGGATCTACGAGCAGTACTTC.

The rearrangement joins TRBV7-2 to TRBJ2-7, with 14 bases identical to TRBD2. The trim removed 1 base at V and 0 bases at J, leaving 2 bases unmatched. Germline V gene sequence: CDR1 SGHTA, CDR2 FQGNSA. The CDR3 has 17 residues. This chain's CDR3 is CASSLGTSGRTSYEQYF. The CDR3 DNA is TGTGCCAGCAGCTTAGGGACTAGCGGGAGGACCTCCTACGAGCAGTACTTC.

V is TRBV10-3 and J is TRBJ2-7; no clear D. V shed 2 bases and J shed 0 bases, with 8 bases lying between them. Germline assignment: CDR1 ENHRY and CDR2 SYGVKD. This CDR3 is 14 amino acids long. The CDR3 nucleotides read TGTGCCATCAGTGAGAGGCTAGGCTCCTACGAGCAGTACTTC. This translates into CAISERLGSYEQYF.

This clonotype was detected ten times or more. The gene calls are TRBV4-1 and TRBJ2-5; unclear D gene. Germline loops: CDR1 MGHRA, CDR2 YSYEKL. The CDR3 is made up of 14 amino acids. V lost 1 base, J lost 4 bases, and 10 bases lay in between. The CDR3 loop is CASSQGPVRETQYF. DNA of the CDR3: TGCGCCAGCAGCCAAGGGCCGGTCCGAGAGACCCAGTACTTC.

The chain combines TRBV10-3 with TRBJ1-6; 12 bases are shared with TRBD1. Germline-derived CDR1 and CDR2 are ENHRY and SYGVKD. The ends lost 7 bases at V and 8 bases at J; junction bases unmatched: 3. The length of the CDR3 is 14 residues. The CDR3 protein is CAINRDRGHSPLHF. For the CDR3, the DNA is TGTGCCATCAACCGGGACAGGGGGCATTCACCCCTCCACTTT.

Comment on this clonotype: An end of the junction differs from the germline gene, which may be a read error. The chain uses TRBV15 and TRBJ1-5; 8 nucleotides agree with TRBD1. The CDR3 is 15 amino acids. Germline-derived CDR1 and CDR2 are LNHNV and YYDKDF (reference sequence). CDR3 coding DNA: TGTGCCGCCAGCAGCCTGACAGGGGACAATCAGCCCCAGCATTTT. This encodes CAASSLTGDNQPQHF.

In nucleotides, the CDR3 is TGTGCCAGCAGCAAAACGACAGGAGCCGTTTTCGGCTACACCTTC. It codes for CASSKTTGAVFGYTF. The J gene is TRBJ1-2, the V gene TRBV9, with D maybe TRBD1 (6 bases). Per the germline V gene, CDR1 is SGDLS and CDR2 is YYNGEE. The CDR3 totals 15 residues. Between the trimmed V and J ends, which lost 4 bases and 8 bases, there was a span of 21 bases.

This clonotype was counted a few times. The chain combines TRBV7-2 with TRBJ1-5; D unresolved. V shed 3 bases and J shed 7 bases, with 10 bases lying between them. Germline V lookup: CDR1 SGHTA, CDR2 FQGNSA. CDR3 length equals 13 residues. The CDR3 region is CASSFGDQQPQHF. The CDR3 DNA reads TGTGCCAGCAGCTTTGGGGATCAACAGCCCCAGCATTTT.

This clonotype was seen more than once but under ten times. The V gene is TRBV4-1, the J gene TRBJ2-7; D perhaps matches TRBD1 (6 bases). V was clipped by 1 base and J by 2 bases, with 12 bases between them. Germline assignment: CDR1 MGHRA and CDR2 YSYEKL. The CDR3 consists of 15 residues. The chain's CDR3 is CASSQGANRAYEQYF. Written as DNA, the CDR3 is TGCGCCAGCAGCCAAGGCGCGAACAGGGCCTACGAGCAGTACTTC.

The chain couples TRBV5-1 to TRBJ2-7; 11 bases match TRBD2. CDR3 length: 16 amino acids. V lost 0 bases, J lost 3 bases, and 5 bases stayed unmatched. Germline V CDR1 and CDR2: SGHRS, YFSETQ. The chain's CDR3 is CASSLDVGTSGYEQYF. In DNA form, the CDR3 reads TGCGCCAGCAGCTTGGACGTTGGGACTAGCGGCTACGAGCAGTACTTC.

In its sample, this clonotype was seen many times. The V gene is TRBV4-2, the J gene TRBJ1-1; tentative D call: TRBD1 (5 bases). V was trimmed by 0 bases and J by 7 bases, leaving 15 bases between them. CDR1 is LGHNA, CDR2 YNFKEQ, per germline. The CDR3 consists of 15 residues. The CDR3 nucleotides are TGTGCCAGCAGCCAAGAACTTAGGGGCGGACGTGAAGCTTTCTTT. Translation gives CASSQELRGGREAFF.

This rearrangement joins TRBV2 to TRBJ2-7; tentatively, D is TRBD1 or TRBD2 (5 bases each). The V gene lost 3 bases and the J gene lost 3 bases, with 12 bases spanning the gap. Germline assignment: CDR1 SNHLY and CDR2 FYNNEI. This CDR3 region has 14 residues. The CDR3 loop is CASSDEGPGYEQYF. The CDR3 DNA sequence: TGTGCCAGCAGTGACGAGGGGCCGGGCTACGAGCAGTACTTC.

At least ten counts were recorded for this clonotype. This chain joins TRBV7-9 and TRBJ2-7, with 8 bases identical to TRBD2. CDR3 length: 13 residues. Germline V gives CDR1 SEHNR, CDR2 FQNEAQ (reference sequence). With 4 bases clipped from V and 7 bases from J, the junction kept 6 bases outside the gene matches. CDR3 nucleotide sequence: TGTGCCAGCAGCTCGGGAGGGCCTAGGGAGCAGTACTTC. Its protein is CASSSGGPREQYF.

The CDR3 protein is CASSLSLRRGGLETQYF. CDR3 in DNA: TGTGCCAGCAGCTTAAGCCTCCGTCGGGGGGGCCTTGAGACCCAGTACTTC. V gene TRBV7-9 combines with J gene TRBJ2-5, with 8 bases matching TRBD2. The germline V gene encodes CDR1 SEHNR and CDR2 FQNEAQ (reference sequence). Trimming cost V 2 bases and J 5 bases; bases outside gene matches: 13. This CDR3 has 17 amino acids.

In this sample, this clonotype turned up a few times. A much larger clone lies one base from this, so it may be a read error. This chain connects TRBV7-2 to TRBJ1-2; perhaps TRBD1 as D (5 bases). Trimming took off 1 base at V and 6 bases at J, with 12 bases between the two ends. Germline V gene sequence: CDR1 SGHTA, CDR2 FQGNSA. The CDR3 is made up of 14 amino acids. The CDR3, as DNA: TGTGCCAGCAGCTTAGAGAGTCAGGGCCATGGCTACACCTTC. It codes for CASSLESQGHGYTF.

This sequence joins TRBV10-3 and TRBJ2-1; 11 nucleotides agree with TRBD2. V lost 9 bases, J lost 6 bases, and 4 bases stayed unmatched. There are 13 residues in the CDR3. CDR1 is ENHRY, CDR2 SYGVKD, per germline. The CDR3 protein is CAITSGSGNEQFF. The CDR3 DNA reads TGTGCCATAACTAGCGGGAGTGGCAATGAGCAGTTCTTC.

CDR3 DNA sequence: TGCAGCGTTGGGGCCTACCTGATTAAAGAGACCCAGTACTTC. Its protein is CSVGAYLIKETQYF. The chain combines TRBV29-1 with TRBJ2-5, with D hard to call. Per the germline V gene, CDR1 is SQVTM and CDR2 is ANQGSEA. With 4 bases removed from V and 3 bases from J, the gap between germline ends came to 15 bases. This CDR3 region has 14 residues.